Shown below are 27 T cell receptor beta chains from a single sample sequenced in a study of early T cells in non-severe SARS-CoV-2 infection (dated by TCRdb to 2020 to 2023). To prepare the library, 5' RACE was applied. TCRdb records NextSeq 500 as the sequencer. TCRdb took the public reads, trimmed them with fastp at Q25, ran MiXCR for clone calling and kept in-frame beta chains. Rows are unified per CDR3 protein, each entry keeping the most common DNA and genes. Present in this sample are approximately 81,000 distinct CDR3 sequences, 6% to 7% of which were seen just once. Just under 8% of the sample is taken by the ten largest. The sample was whole blood. All receptors derive from an adult who was a healthcare worker with PCR-confirmed SARS-CoV-2 infection or an uninfected control (not recorded which).

This clonotype was counted at least ten times. The chain couples TRBV20-1 to TRBJ1-1; D unclear. The V end was cut by 2 bases, the J end by 6 bases, with 13 bases between. The germline gives CDR1 DFQATT, CDR2 SNEGSKA (reference sequence). The length of the CDR3 is 13 residues. The chain's CDR3 is CSARPRVGAEAFF. CDR3 DNA: TGCAGTGCTAGACCCCGGGTAGGTGCTGAAGCTTTCTTT.

This clonotype was seen a handful of times. The chain carries TRBV19 and TRBJ1-5; D is ambiguous. The CDR3 sequence is 15 residues long. Trimming left V 3 bases short and J 11 bases short, with 20 bases between. Germline CDR1 reads LNHDA; CDR2 reads SQIVND (reference sequence). The CDR3 here is CASSISGRAREAQHF. Written as DNA, the CDR3 is TGTGCCAGTAGTATTAGCGGCAGAGCCAGAGAGGCCCAGCATTTT.

In this sample, this clonotype turned up many times. The CDR3 spells CASSQVPGAREAFF. As DNA, the CDR3 is TGTGCCAGCAGCCAAGTCCCAGGGGCCCGTGAAGCTTTCTTT. V and J are TRBV14 and TRBJ1-1; D perhaps matches TRBD1 (6 bases). The CDR3 totals 14 residues. V gave up 1 base and J gave up 7 bases, with 13 bases separating them. Germline CDR1 is SGHDN and CDR2 is FVKESK.

The V gene is TRBV29-1, the J gene TRBJ2-3, with 9 bases fitting TRBD1. V was clipped by 7 bases and J by 5 bases; unmatched bases: 4. CDR3 length equals 12 residues. Germline V gives CDR1 SQVTM, CDR2 ANQGSEA. CDR3 nucleotides: TGCAGCGGGGACAGGGCGAAAGATACGCAGTATTTT. Translation gives CSGDRAKDTQYF.

The table lists this clonotype with a few counts. The rearrangement uses TRBV20-1 and TRBJ1-5; D ambiguous. CDR1 is DFQATT, CDR2 SNEGSKA, per germline (reference sequence). Trimming stripped 3 bases from V and 0 bases from J, with 9 bases between. The CDR3 runs 14 residues. The chain's CDR3 is CSARLPYSNQPQHF. The CDR3 region has the DNA TGCAGTGCTAGGCTGCCTTATAGCAATCAGCCCCAGCATTTT.

The chain joins TRBV11-2 to TRBJ2-3; D is perhaps TRBD1 or TRBD2 (6 bases each). V dropped 4 bases and J dropped 4 bases, with 18 bases sitting between them. The V gene's germline CDR1 is SGHAT and CDR2 FQNNGV. The CDR3 consists of 16 residues. As DNA, the CDR3 is TGTGCCAGCAGCTCTCAGACAGGAGGGGGTTCAGATACGCAGTATTTT. Amino acid sequence: CASSSQTGGGSDTQYF.

This clonotype was detected ten times or more. This chain joins TRBV7-2 and TRBJ2-1; D possibly corresponds to TRBD2 (7 bases). The CDR3 is 16 amino acids. Germline V gene lookup returns CDR1 SGHTA and CDR2 FQGNSA. Trimming removed 5 bases at V and 7 bases at J, with 21 bases between. CDR3 nucleotide sequence: TGTGCCAGCAGCCCGGGTCGGCGGGGGCGGGAGAATGAGCAGTTCTTC. It is translated as CASSPGRRGRENEQFF.

This clonotype was seen ten or more times. V usage is TRBV7-2 and J usage is TRBJ2-7, with D perhaps TRBD1 (6 bases). V lost 1 base and J lost 1, with 8 bases in between. In germline, CDR1 is SGHTA, CDR2 FQGNSA. The CDR3 contains 14 residues. Written as DNA, the CDR3 is TGTGCCAGCAGCTTAGTAGGGGGTTCCTACGAGCAGTACTTC. Protein: CASSLVGGSYEQYF.

This clonotype appeared many times. The chain joins TRBV28 to TRBJ2-5, with TRBD1 identical over 8 bases. V shed 6 bases and J 2 bases; nucleotides not matched to a gene: 8. From germline, CDR1 is MDHEN and CDR2 SYDVKM. The CDR3 is made up of 15 amino acids. The CDR3 is CASSSRTGFQETQYF. The CDR3 DNA follows: TGTGCCAGCAGCTCCCGGACAGGGTTTCAAGAGACCCAGTACTTC.

This clonotype was seen a handful of times. CDR3 DNA sequence: TGTGCCAGCAGCTTAGGGGCTAGCGGACTTACAACCGAGCAGTTCTTC. Translating it yields CASSLGASGLTTEQFF. The chain joins TRBV7-9 to TRBJ2-1; 7 bases line up with TRBD2. V lost 1 base and J lost 10; bases outside the gene matches: 13. The CDR3 contains 16 residues. Germline V gives CDR1 SEHNR, CDR2 FQNEAQ (reference sequence).

This clonotype was seen at least ten times. The chain links TRBV19 to TRBJ2-1; 9 positions match TRBD1. The CDR3 sequence is 15 residues long. Germline CDR1 reads LNHDA; CDR2 reads SQIVND (reference sequence). J was trimmed by 2 bases and V by 5 bases; bases with no gene match: 4. The CDR3, as DNA: TGTGCCAGTAGTCCCGGACAGGGGCCCTACAATGAGCAGTTCTTC. Its translation: CASSPGQGPYNEQFF. Based on the CDR3 plus reference TRBV19 and TRBJ2-1, the full variable domain is DGGITQSPKYLFRKEGQNVTLSCEQNLNHDAMYWYRQDPGQGLRLIYYSQIVNDFQKGDIAEGYSVSREKKESFPLTVTSAQKNPTAFYLCASSPGQGPYNEQFFGPGTRLTVL.

This clonotype has a handful of counts. The V gene is TRBV7-2, the J gene TRBJ2-3; 13 bases align to TRBD2. CDR1 is SGHTA and CDR2 is FQGNSA in the germline V gene. The CDR3 sequence is 16 residues long. The V gene end was trimmed by 7 bases and the J gene end by 3 bases; junction bases not matched to a gene: 7. CDR3 region: CASTVSGLAGTDTQYF. CDR3 coding DNA: TGTGCCAGCACCGTTTCGGGACTAGCGGGGACAGATACGCAGTATTTT. The full variable domain, with the rest looked up from reference TRBV7-2 and TRBJ2-3, is GAGVSQSPSNKVTEKGKDVELRCDPISGHTALYWYRQSLGQGLEFLIYFQGNSAPDKSGLPSDRFSAERTGGSVSTLTIQRTQQEDSAVYLCASTVSGLAGTDTQYFGPGTRLTVL.

The CDR3 DNA sequence: TGCAGTGCTAGTAAAGACGGGGTTAACACTGAAGCTTTCTTT. Translating it yields CSASKDGVNTEAFF. The J gene is TRBJ1-1, the V gene TRBV20-1; D gene unclear. This CDR3 is built from 14 residues. Looked up from germline, CDR1 is DFQATT and CDR2 is SNEGSKA (reference sequence). The ends were cut back, 3 bases at V and 2 bases at J, with 13 bases in the middle.

This clonotype came up many times. The DNA for the CDR3 is TGTGCCAGCAGGCCACCGACGGACGGATACGTGGAGTACTTC. Residues: CASRPPTDGYVEYF. The chain uses TRBV6-5 and TRBJ2-7; the D is unclear. Germline-derived CDR1 and CDR2 are MNHEY and SVGAGI. V lost 6 bases, J lost 11 bases, and 23 bases lay in between. This CDR3 is built from 14 residues.

At least ten counts were recorded for this clonotype. The chain joins TRBV7-9 to TRBJ1-1; no firm D call. CDR3 size: 12 residues. Germline V gene lookup returns CDR1 SEHNR and CDR2 FQNEAQ (reference sequence). V was pared by 3 bases and J by 10 bases, with 12 bases between. In DNA form, the CDR3 reads TGTGCCAGCAGCTTCTCCGGTAAGGGAGCTTTCTTT. This encodes CASSFSGKGAFF.

This clonotype was counted many times. This chain links TRBV7-9 with TRBJ2-3; possibly TRBD2 for D (5 bases). This CDR3 is 14 amino acids long. V lost 4 bases to trimming and J lost 7 bases, with 15 bases between them. Germline V gene data show CDR1 as SEHNR and CDR2 as FQNEAQ (reference sequence). The CDR3 DNA reads TGTGCCAGCAGCTCAATGGTGGCGGGCTATACGCAGTATTTT. Translating gives CASSSMVAGYTQYF.

This clonotype occurred many times. The chain links TRBV6-5 to TRBJ2-1; a weak D match, TRBD2 (6 bases). Trimming took 3 bases from V and 8 from J, leaving 17 bases between them. The CDR3 covers 15 residues. The germline V gene encodes CDR1 MNHEY and CDR2 SVGAGI. DNA of the CDR3: TGTGCCAGCAGTTATTCCGGGAGTCTAGTAGATGAGCAGTTCTTC. Translation gives CASSYSGSLVDEQFF.

The rearrangement uses TRBV27 and TRBJ1-4, with 7 bases matching TRBD1. Per germline, CDR1 MNHEY and CDR2 SMNVEV (reference sequence). J gave up 5 bases and V 4 bases, and 10 bases lay outside the gene matches. The CDR3 length is 16 residues. CDR3: CASSSPTGRGNEKLFF. The DNA for the CDR3 is TGTGCCAGCAGTTCGCCGACAGGGCGCGGAAATGAAAAACTGTTTTTT.

This sequence joins TRBV11-2 and TRBJ2-2, with D possibly called TRBD1 or TRBD2 (5 bases each). Germline V gene data show CDR1 as SGHAT and CDR2 as FQNNGV. The V end was cut by 1 base, the J end by 4 bases, with 16 bases between. The CDR3 has 17 amino acids. The CDR3, as DNA: TGTGCCAGCAGCTTAGCACGGGAAGGGGTACGCACCGGGGAGCTGTTTTTT. Amino acids: CASSLAREGVRTGELFF.

This clonotype was seen a handful of times. The chain carries TRBV21-1 and TRBJ2-7; the table assigns TRBD2, which was not confirmed against the DNA. TRBV21-1 is marked as a pseudogene. The CDR3 length is 18 residues. The CDR3 nucleotides are TGTGCCAGCAGCAAAAAAGGAGAAGGTGGCGGGGGCTCCTACGAGCAGTACTTC. This translates into CASSKKGEGGGGSYEQYF.

This clonotype has only a few counts. This rearrangement joins TRBV5-1 to TRBJ2-1; D could derive from TRBD1 or TRBD2 (5 bases each). Germline V gene lookup returns CDR1 SGHRS and CDR2 YFSETQ. The CDR3 length is 14 residues. V lost 4 bases and J lost 2, with 10 bases in between. Here the CDR3 reads CASSPGRTYNEQFF. CDR3 bases: TGCGCCAGCAGCCCAGGGAGAACCTACAATGAGCAGTTCTTC.

In its sample, this clonotype was seen many times. The CDR3 region is CSASDRSSGSYEQYF. CDR3 coding DNA: TGCAGTGCTAGTGATCGTTCTAGCGGGAGTTACGAGCAGTACTTC. The genes are TRBV20-1 and TRBJ2-7; TRBD2 agrees at 10 bases. Germline CDR1 and CDR2: DFQATT and SNEGSKA (reference sequence). The CDR3 is 15 residues long. The V gene end was trimmed by 3 bases and the J gene end by 4 bases; junction bases not matched to a gene: 9.

This clonotype was picked up many times. The chain links TRBV21-1 to TRBJ2-5; no check of the table's D call, TRBD1, against the DNA was made. TRBV21-1 is marked as a pseudogene. CDR3 size: 15 residues. The CDR3 coding sequence is TGTGCCAGCACCCTACCTCAGGGGTGCGGTGAGACCCAGTACTTC. This gives the protein CASTLPQGCGETQYF.

This clonotype was counted many times. The V call is TRBV29-1, the J call TRBJ2-7; 7 nucleotides agree with TRBD1. The J segment lost 3 bases and the V segment lost 1 base, leaving 6 bases of the junction unmatched. Germline loops: CDR1 SQVTM, CDR2 ANQGSEA. This CDR3 has 14 residues. CDR3 in amino acids: CSVEVPGQRYEQYF. CDR3 coding DNA: TGCAGCGTTGAAGTCCCGGGACAGCGCTACGAGCAGTACTTC.

This clonotype has just a few counts. This chain links TRBV2 with TRBJ2-1, with 9 bases lining up with TRBD2. The junction had 4 bases not matched to a gene; V was cut back by 7 bases and J by 0 bases. The CDR3 contains 15 residues. The germline V gene encodes CDR1 SNHLY and CDR2 FYNNEI. The CDR3 loop is CASTIAGVSYNEQFF. As DNA, the CDR3 is TGTGCCAGCACAATAGCGGGAGTCTCCTACAATGAGCAGTTCTTC.

This clonotype appeared a few times. The chain joins TRBV18 to TRBJ2-1; 7 bases are a match to TRBD1. Germline CDR1 is KGHSH and CDR2 is LQKENI. This CDR3 has 13 amino acids. The V gene end was trimmed by 4 bases and the J gene end by 6 bases; junction bases not matched to a gene: 3. CDR3 region: CASSRQGSNEQFF. CDR3 bases: TGTGCCAGCTCACGACAGGGATCCAATGAGCAGTTCTTC.

This chain links TRBV15 with TRBJ2-7; a possible D gene is TRBD2 (6 bases). The CDR3 runs 15 residues. Germline lookup yields CDR1 LNHNV and CDR2 YYDKDF (reference sequence). V gave up 7 bases and J gave up 6 bases, with 22 bases separating them. DNA of the CDR3: TGTGCCACCACGGAGTTTGGGGGGAGCTCCGTCGAGCAGTACTTC. It specifies CATTEFGGSSVEQYF.